The source of this T cell receptor (beta chain) is a study of blood T cell repertoires in COVID-19. Study context: Donors in the United States, Italy and Spain gave samples during acute or convalescent COVID-19. Sources were T cells, B-cell-depleted T cells, or PBMCs; the material itself was cDNA or gDNA.

From germline, CDR1 is GTSNPN and CDR2 SVGIG (reference sequence). With 2 bases removed from V and 7 bases from J, the gap between germline ends came to 9 bases. CDR3 length: 12 residues. Original methodology: For nucleated cells, counts were estimated from reference gene primer amplification. Clones were read by immunoSEQ multiplex PCR, and TCRdb kept only the in-frame ones, dropping some. The V and J calls and clone size come from that table; D and trimming were worked out from the DNA. The table lists about 97,000 clones, approximately 84% of them singletons, with about 9.4% in the top ten. The sequence was collected from a man between 65 and 85 years old with acute or convalescent COVID-19. The J gene is TRBJ1-5, the V gene TRBV30, with a possible D match to TRBD1 (5 bases). Sequencing used peripheral blood. The CDR3 DNA sequence: TGTGCCTGGAGTTCGTCAGGGCAGCCCCAGCATTTT. It is translated as CAWSSSGQPQHF.